This record looks at one T cell receptor (beta chain) sequence and its context. Its target is not known. Clones were sequenced by immunoSEQ multiplex PCR, and TCRdb holds only the in-frame ones, with some missing. This table has approximately 50,000 clones, approximately 90% appearing once. The data derive from a study of Tregs in tolerant kidney transplant recipients. Mixed chimerism was transient after nonmyeloablative marrow transplants from related graft donors. Unstimulated regulatory T cells (CD4+CD25+CD127-), CD4+CD25- non-regulatory cells, CD4 and CD8 cells were FACS-sorted from thawed PBMCs. General study points: Validation in larger populations is needed because few patients were studied. Biological reproducibility was not directly addressed, but technical replication error appeared minimal.

CDR1 and CDR2 (germline): PRHDT, FYEKMQ (reference sequence). V gave up 5 bases and J gave up 4 bases; unmatched junction bases: 8. The CDR3 spans 15 residues. The sample here was CD8+ T cells from blood (PBMCs), taken 24 months after the transplant. The chain links TRBV13 to TRBJ1-1; 9 positions match TRBD1. The TCR sequence derives from a human patient who received a combined kidney and bone marrow transplant. Part of the T cells may come from the graft donor. CDR3 protein: CASSPRTGEGTEAFF. CDR3 sequence (DNA): TGTGCCAGCAGCCCTCGGACAGGGGAGGGCACTGAAGCTTTCTTT.